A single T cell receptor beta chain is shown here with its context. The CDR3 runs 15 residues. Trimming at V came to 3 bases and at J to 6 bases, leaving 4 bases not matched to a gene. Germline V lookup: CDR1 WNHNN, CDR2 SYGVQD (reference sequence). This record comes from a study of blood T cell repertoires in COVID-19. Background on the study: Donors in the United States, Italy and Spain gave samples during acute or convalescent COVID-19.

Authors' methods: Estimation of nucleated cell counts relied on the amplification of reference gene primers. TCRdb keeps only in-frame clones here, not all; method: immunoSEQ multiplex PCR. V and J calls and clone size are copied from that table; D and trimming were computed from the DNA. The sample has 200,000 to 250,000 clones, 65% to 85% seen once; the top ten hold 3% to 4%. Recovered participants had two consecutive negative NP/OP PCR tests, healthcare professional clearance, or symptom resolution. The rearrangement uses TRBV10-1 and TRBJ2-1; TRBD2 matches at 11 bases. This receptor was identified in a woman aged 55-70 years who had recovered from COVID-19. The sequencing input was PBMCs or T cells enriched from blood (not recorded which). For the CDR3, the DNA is TGCGCCAGCAGTGATGAACTAGCGGGAGTCAATGAGCAGTTCTTC. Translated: CASSDELAGVNEQFF.